This T cell receptor (beta chain) was observed in a study of blood T cells in healthy people across ages. Study observations and caveats: Across samples, TCR beta diversity tracked strongly with naive T cell percentage. Per million T cells, the diversity of TCR beta decreased roughly linearly as age advanced.

This clonotype was counted a few times. The target antigen is unknown. Germline values: CDR1 SGHTA, CDR2 FQGTGA. The CDR3 is made up of 12 amino acids. With 6 bases removed from V and 16 bases from J, the gap between germline ends came to 16 bases. The total RNA that was extracted per sample amounted to at least 5 micrograms. Together with a sample-barcoded 5' primer, a J-beta primer mix was included in a second PCR lasting 7 to 11 cycles. From the 5' RACE reads, TCRdb called clonotypes with MiXCR, one entry per CDR3 protein. The data hold approximately 730,000 distinct CDR3 sequences, with 40% to 45% observed a single time.

V usage is TRBV7-3 and J usage is TRBJ1-6; D call uncertain. This TCR came from a woman between 55 and 75 years old in good health. Sequenced sample: blood. CDR3 in DNA: TGTGCCAGCAGACTTGAAGGCGCAGAACTCCACTTT. Its translation: CASRLEGAELHF. Variable domain in full (rest from reference TRBV7-3 and TRBJ1-6): GAGVSQTPSNKVTEKGKYVELRCDPISGHTALYWYRQSLGQGPEFLIYFQGTGAADDSGLPNDRFFAVRPEGSVSTLKIQRTERGDSAVYLCASRLEGAELHFGNGTRLTVT.